Listed below are T cell receptor beta chains from one sample, sequenced in a study of blood T cell repertoires in COVID-19. The table came from immunoSEQ multiplex PCR; TCRdb's copy has only in-frame clones and leaves some out. This repertoire shows under 400,000 clones, roughly 90% found once; its top ten account for over 0.9%. The material sequenced was PBMCs or T cells enriched from blood (not recorded which). These receptors were obtained from a woman in her twenties or thirties who had been exposed to COVID-19. Each CDR3 is given with its conserved first and last residue. Each record gives: J gene, D gene, clone size, V gene, CDR3 DNA, CDR3 protein. A D gene is named only where the DNA matches it firmly. Clone size is given for some rows only: seen once, a few or many times, or a class if the clone is expanded.

j_gene: TRBJ2-7
d_gene: TRBD1
abundance: -
v_gene: TRBV27
CDR3nt: TGTGCCAGCAGTTTAGGACAGGGCATCTACGAGCAGTACTTC
CDR3aa: CASSLGQGIYEQYF

j_gene: TRBJ2-6
d_gene: -
abundance: -
v_gene: TRBV6-6
CDR3nt: TGTGCCAGCCAGGGCTCTGGGGCCAACGTCCTGACTTTC
CDR3aa: CASQGSGANVLTF

j_gene: TRBJ1-2
d_gene: TRBD1
abundance: -
v_gene: TRBV6-1
CDR3nt: TGTGCCAGCAGTGAAGGGACAGGAGGCAACTATGGCTACACCTTC
CDR3aa: CASSEGTGGNYGYTF

j_gene: TRBJ1-3
d_gene: -
abundance: -
v_gene: TRBV7-6
CDR3nt: TGTGCCAGCAGCTTAGCCGGGGGGGGCTCTGGAAACACCATATATTTT
CDR3aa: CASSLAGGGSGNTIYF

j_gene: TRBJ2-7
d_gene: -
abundance: -
v_gene: TRBV11-2
CDR3nt: TGTGCCAGCAGCTTAGGACAGGCCTCCGAGCAGTACTTC
CDR3aa: CASSLGQASEQYF

j_gene: TRBJ2-7
d_gene: TRBD1
abundance: -
v_gene: TRBV5-1
CDR3nt: TGCGCCAGCAGCTCCAACCCCCCTGACAGGGCAAGATCCTACGAGCAGTACTTC
CDR3aa: CASSSNPPDRARSYEQYF

j_gene: TRBJ2-2
d_gene: -
abundance: -
v_gene: TRBV14
CDR3nt: TGTGCCAGCAGCCAAGTTTTTTTAACCGGGGAGCTGTTTTTT
CDR3aa: CASSQVFLTGELFF

j_gene: TRBJ2-1
d_gene: -
abundance: -
v_gene: TRBV18
CDR3nt: TGTGCCAGCTCATCCTTACAGGGAAGCTCCTACAATGAGCAGTTCTTC
CDR3aa: CASSSLQGSSYNEQFF

j_gene: TRBJ2-5
d_gene: -
abundance: -
v_gene: TRBV5-1
CDR3nt: TGCGCCAGCAGCTTCCCTAGACCGAGAGAGACCCAGTACTTC
CDR3aa: CASSFPRPRETQYF

j_gene: TRBJ1-2
d_gene: TRBD1
abundance: -
v_gene: TRBV27
CDR3nt: TGTGCCAGCAGTTCGGGACAGGGAGTCTATGGCTACACCTTC
CDR3aa: CASSSGQGVYGYTF

j_gene: TRBJ1-4
d_gene: -
abundance: -
v_gene: TRBV7-8
CDR3nt: TGTGCCAGCAGCCGTGGGGGGACGGCCGTGAAAAAACTGTTTTTT
CDR3aa: CASSRGGTAVKKLFF

j_gene: TRBJ2-1
d_gene: -
abundance: -
v_gene: TRBV7-3
CDR3nt: TGTGCCAGCAGCTTAACGATTTCAGGGGAAGACTACAATGAGCAGTTCTTC
CDR3aa: CASSLTISGEDYNEQFF

j_gene: TRBJ1-1
d_gene: -
abundance: -
v_gene: TRBV6-5
CDR3nt: TGTGCCAGCAGTTACCTGACAGGGAACACTGAAGCTTTCTTT
CDR3aa: CASSYLTGNTEAFF

j_gene: TRBJ1-1
d_gene: TRBD1
abundance: -
v_gene: TRBV19
CDR3nt: TGTGCCAGTAGATGGGGACAATCCAGGGGGCACACTGAAGCTTTCTTT
CDR3aa: CASRWGQSRGHTEAFF

j_gene: TRBJ2-3
d_gene: TRBD2
abundance: -
v_gene: TRBV28
CDR3nt: TGTGCCAGCAGTTTGACTAGCGGGAGTACAGATACGCAGTATTTT
CDR3aa: CASSLTSGSTDTQYF

j_gene: TRBJ1-6
d_gene: -
abundance: -
v_gene: TRBV28
CDR3nt: TGTGCCAGCAGTTCCTTCCCCATCGGGTCACCCCTCCACTTT
CDR3aa: CASSSFPIGSPLHF

j_gene: TRBJ2-3
d_gene: TRBD2
abundance: -
v_gene: TRBV7-8
CDR3nt: TGTGCCAGCAGCTTACCTAGCGGGAGTGAGTGGGGCCACCATACGCAGTATTTT
CDR3aa: CASSLPSGSEWGHHTQYF

j_gene: TRBJ1-1
d_gene: -
abundance: once
v_gene: TRBV7-8
CDR3nt: TGTGCCAGCAGCTTAGAACACCGTCCCGGGAGCACTGAAGCTTTCTTT
CDR3aa: CASSLEHRPGSTEAFF

j_gene: TRBJ1-1
d_gene: -
abundance: once
v_gene: TRBV19
CDR3nt: TGTGCCAGTAGTATAGGCCCCCGGGGGGACACTGAAGCTTTCTTT
CDR3aa: CASSIGPRGDTEAFF

j_gene: TRBJ1-2
d_gene: -
abundance: -
v_gene: TRBV28
CDR3nt: TGTGCCAGCACGGGGAGGATTCACTATGGCTACACCTTC
CDR3aa: CASTGRIHYGYTF

j_gene: TRBJ2-5
d_gene: TRBD1
abundance: -
v_gene: TRBV6-5
CDR3nt: TGTGCCAGCAGCCACCAGGGACAGAGTCAAGAGACCCAGTACTTC
CDR3aa: CASSHQGQSQETQYF

j_gene: TRBJ1-3
d_gene: TRBD1
abundance: -
v_gene: TRBV7-3
CDR3nt: TGTGCCAGCAGCTTGTTTCAGGGGGACACCATATATTTT
CDR3aa: CASSLFQGDTIYF

j_gene: TRBJ2-5
d_gene: TRBD1
abundance: -
v_gene: TRBV28
CDR3nt: TGTGCCAGCAGCCCGACAGGGCACCAAGAGACCCAGTACTTC
CDR3aa: CASSPTGHQETQYF

j_gene: TRBJ2-7
d_gene: TRBD1
abundance: -
v_gene: TRBV18
CDR3nt: TGTGCCAGCTCACCAGGGACAGGGTTCTACGAGCAGTACTTC
CDR3aa: CASSPGTGFYEQYF

j_gene: TRBJ2-1
d_gene: TRBD2
abundance: few
v_gene: TRBV5-1
CDR3nt: TGCGCCAGCAGTGGACTAGCGGGAGTTAATGAGCAGTTCTTC
CDR3aa: CASSGLAGVNEQFF

j_gene: TRBJ2-7
d_gene: -
abundance: -
v_gene: TRBV5-5
CDR3nt: TGTGCCAGCAGCCCATGGACATCCGGCTACGAGCAGTACTTC
CDR3aa: CASSPWTSGYEQYF

j_gene: TRBJ2-3
d_gene: TRBD2
abundance: -
v_gene: TRBV29-1
CDR3nt: TGCAGCGTCGGGACTAGCGGGGGACCTAGCACAGATACGCAGTATTTT
CDR3aa: CSVGTSGGPSTDTQYF

j_gene: TRBJ2-7
d_gene: TRBD2
abundance: -
v_gene: TRBV10-3
CDR3nt: TGTGCCATCCGGGAAGGGACTAGGCAGTACGAGCAGTACTTC
CDR3aa: CAIREGTRQYEQYF